Shown below are 22 T cell receptor beta chains from a single sample sequenced in a study of response to subunit inactivated influenza vaccine (dated by TCRdb to 2016 to 2019). Library construction relied on RT-PCR. The run used an Illumina HiSeq 2500. TCRdb's own reprocessing of the public reads used fastp at Q25 and MiXCR and kept productive beta chains. Identical CDR3 proteins give one entry, which carries the most common genes and DNA. Recorded for this sample are about 480,000 distinct CDR3 sequences; roughly 23% of them occurred a single time. The leading ten clones occupy 1.5% to 2% of the sample. Source: CD4+ T cells sorted from PBMCs, taken approximately 5 days after vaccination. The receptors originated from a man aged 50 to 59 who received an inactivated influenza vaccine. Donor details come from another sample of the same person, matched by shared clones.

This clonotype was seen a handful of times. The chain combines TRBV20-1 with TRBJ2-5; 8 bases are a match to TRBD2. Germline V gene lookup returns CDR1 DFQATT and CDR2 SNEGSKA (reference sequence). This CDR3 is built from 13 residues. The trim removed 4 bases at V and 5 bases at J, leaving 6 bases unmatched. The CDR3 DNA is TGCAGTGCTAAAAGCGGGAGTAGTGAGACCCAGTACTTC. Its protein product is CSAKSGSSETQYF.

J is TRBJ2-2 and V is TRBV12-3 or TRBV12-4; 10 bases fit TRBD1. Trimming cost V 5 bases and J 4 bases; bases outside gene matches: 4. The CDR3 covers 15 residues. CDR3: CASSRTGGSTGELFF. The CDR3 nucleotides read TGTGCCAGCAGTAGGACAGGGGGGAGCACCGGGGAGCTGTTTTTT.

This clonotype was seen ten or more times. The chain combines TRBV20-1 with TRBJ2-3; 7 bases are shared with TRBD2. The CDR3 runs 14 residues. Unmatched junction bases numbered 9, after V lost 5 bases and J lost 4 bases. Germline loops: CDR1 DFQATT, CDR2 SNEGSKA (reference sequence). CDR3 in DNA: TGCAGTGCTGGTAGGACTAGTAATCCAGATACGCAGTATTTT. Amino acid sequence: CSAGRTSNPDTQYF.

This clonotype was observed a few times. The chain carries TRBV5-1 and TRBJ2-3; maybe TRBD2 (7 bases). V was clipped by 0 bases and J by 0 bases, with 14 bases between them. CDR1 and CDR2 (germline): SGHRS, YFSETQ. The CDR3 is made up of 17 amino acids. CDR3 DNA sequence: TGCGCCAGCAGCTTGGCCGGCGGGGGCCCTAGCACAGATACGCAGTATTTT. This gives the protein CASSLAGGGPSTDTQYF.

The gene calls are TRBV20-1 and TRBJ1-6, with a weak D call TRBD1 (6 bases). The CDR3 loop spans 14 amino acids. Trimming pared 2 bases from V and 7 bases from J, leaving 12 bases between. Germline CDR1 reads DFQATT; CDR2 reads SNEGSKA (reference sequence). The CDR3: CSARNRASNSPLHF. The CDR3 DNA reads TGCAGTGCTAGAAACAGGGCGTCCAATTCACCCCTCCACTTT.

This clonotype was seen repeatedly, ten times or more. This sequence joins TRBV6-2 or TRBV6-3 and TRBJ1-1; 8 bases match TRBD1. V shed 6 bases and J 0 bases; nucleotides not matched to a gene: 3. Germline-derived CDR1 and CDR2 are MNHEY and SVGEGT. The CDR3 is 14 residues long. DNA of the CDR3: TGTGCCAGCAGACCAGGGGGCCTGAACACTGAAGCTTTCTTT. Its protein product is CASRPGGLNTEAFF.

This clonotype has only a few counts. The CDR3 region is CASRPQGGSGYTF. CDR3 nucleotides: TGTGCCAGCAGGCCCCAGGGGGGTAGTGGCTACACCTTC. V usage is TRBV28 and J usage is TRBJ1-2, with 7 bases fitting TRBD1. V shed 6 bases, J shed 7 bases, and the junction held 8 bases outside the gene matches. Germline CDR1 reads MDHEN; CDR2 reads SYDVKM. CDR3 size: 13 residues.

J is TRBJ2-4 and V is TRBV19; D unclear. V lost 0 bases and J 8 bases, leaving 11 bases between the germline ends. Germline V lookup: CDR1 LNHDA, CDR2 SQIVND (reference sequence). The length of the CDR3 is 14 residues. CDR3 DNA: TGTGCCAGTAGTATAGATCATAGGGATGACATTCAGTACTTC. This translates into CASSIDHRDDIQYF.

This chain uses TRBV10-1 with TRBJ2-2; D gene uncertain. The CDR3 is made up of 12 amino acids. Germline CDR1 is WNHNN and CDR2 is SYGVQD (reference sequence). The V gene lost 10 bases and the J gene lost 6 bases, with 12 bases spanning the gap. The CDR3 bases are TGCGCCACCGACCTTCCCCCCGGGGAGCTGTTTTTT. Its protein is CATDLPPGELFF.

This clonotype was seen a handful of times. The V and J genes are TRBV20-1 and TRBJ2-3; possible D gene TRBD2, 7 bases. The CDR3 has 16 residues. Trimming stripped 3 bases from V and 7 bases from J, with 23 bases between. CDR1 and CDR2 (germline): DFQATT, SNEGSKA (reference sequence). In DNA form, the CDR3 reads TGCAGTGCTAGTAATGAGGTAGTCGGGGGGCGAAATACGCAGTATTTT. This gives the protein CSASNEVVGGRNTQYF.

The gene calls are TRBV20-1 and TRBJ2-3, with 9 positions matching TRBD2. The CDR3 totals 14 residues. Germline V lookup: CDR1 DFQATT, CDR2 SNEGSKA (reference sequence). J lost 4 bases, V lost 4 bases, and 6 bases had no gene match. CDR3 sequence (DNA): TGCAGTGCTACGTTTAGCGGGAGCCCAGATACGCAGTATTTT. Its translation: CSATFSGSPDTQYF.

This clonotype has just a few counts. This chain uses TRBV29-1 with TRBJ2-5; 7 positions match TRBD1. This CDR3 has 15 amino acids. The V gene end was trimmed by 2 bases and the J gene end by 4 bases; junction bases not matched to a gene: 10. Germline V gene sequence: CDR1 SQVTM, CDR2 ANQGSEA. CDR3 bases: TGCAGCGTTGAATACAGGGGTATGAGGGGAGAGACCCAGTACTTC. Amino acids: CSVEYRGMRGETQYF.

This chain connects TRBV10-3 to TRBJ2-7; 9 bases are shared with TRBD1. Germline assignment: CDR1 ENHRY and CDR2 SYGVKD. Germline trimming cut 6 bases from V and 1 base from J; bases unmatched to any gene: 4. The CDR3 is made up of 14 amino acids. The CDR3 region has the DNA TGTGCCATCAGGGGACAGGGAGCTTCCTACGAGCAGTACTTC. It codes for CAIRGQGASYEQYF.

Concerning this clonotype itself: A junction boundary mismatches the germline segment, possibly from a read error. The CDR3 sequence is CASSLSPGGLYERYF. The CDR3 DNA is TGCGCCAGCAGCCTGTCCCCGGGAGGTCTCTACGAGCGGTACTTC. The rearrangement joins TRBV5-1 to TRBJ2-7; TRBD2 matches at 7 bases. Germline loops: CDR1 SGHRS, CDR2 YFSETQ. The CDR3 sequence is 15 residues long.

J is TRBJ2-2 and V is TRBV7-2; either TRBD1 or TRBD2 may supply D (5 bases each). The CDR3 runs to 12 residues. The germline CDR1 and CDR2 sequences are SGHTA and FQGNSA. The V and J ends lost 10 bases and 7 bases respectively, with 13 bases between them. Here the CDR3 reads CATGAAFGELFF. The CDR3 nucleotides are TGTGCCACCGGGGCGGCTTTCGGGGAGCTGTTTTTT.

V usage is TRBV6-2 or TRBV6-3 and J usage is TRBJ1-5; no clear D gene. CDR1 and CDR2 from the germline V gene are MNHEY and SVGEGT. The CDR3 covers 14 residues. The V end was cut by 4 bases, the J end by 4 bases, with 11 bases between. The CDR3 region is CASSSSVVNQPQHF. CDR3 nucleotides: TGTGCCAGCAGTTCCTCAGTGGTGAATCAGCCCCAGCATTTT.

This chain uses TRBV12-3 or TRBV12-4 with TRBJ1-1; the D gene is possibly TRBD1 (5 bases). The CDR3 contains 13 residues. Trimming cost V 3 bases and J 3 bases, with 8 bases left between them. The DNA of the CDR3 is TGTGCCAGCAGTTTTGGGGGGTACACTGAAGCTTTCTTT. As protein: CASSFGGYTEAFF.

This rearrangement joins TRBV2 to TRBJ1-2; weak D call: TRBD1 (6 bases). CDR1 is SNHLY and CDR2 is FYNNEI in the germline V gene. Between the trimmed V and J ends, which lost 5 bases and 7 bases, there was a span of 17 bases. The CDR3 is made up of 14 amino acids. The CDR3 sequence is CASSSFAGALGYTF. In DNA form, the CDR3 reads TGTGCCAGCAGTTCTTTTGCAGGGGCGCTTGGCTACACCTTC.

The rearrangement links TRBV13 to TRBJ2-1, with TRBD2 matching 10 bases. The CDR3 loop spans 16 amino acids. Trimming took 4 bases from V and 4 from J; bases not matched to a gene: 7. CDR1 and CDR2 (germline): PRHDT, FYEKMQ (reference sequence). The CDR3 DNA reads TGTGCCAGCAGCTCCGGACTAGCGGTACTTTACAATGAGCAGTTCTTC. As protein: CASSSGLAVLYNEQFF.

This clonotype was seen a handful of times. This chain connects TRBV20-1 to TRBJ2-7; no reliable D call. Germline loops: CDR1 DFQATT, CDR2 SNEGSKA (reference sequence). V gave up 0 bases and J gave up 6 bases, with 6 bases separating them. CDR3 length equals 11 residues. The CDR3 sequence: CSARDSGEQYF. As DNA, the CDR3 is TGCAGTGCTAGAGATTCGGGCGAGCAGTACTTC.

The chain couples TRBV7-9 to TRBJ2-1; the match to TRBD1 covers 7 bases. Germline-derived CDR1 and CDR2 are SEHNR and FQNEAQ (reference sequence). The CDR3 runs 14 residues. The trim removed 3 bases at V and 6 bases at J, leaving 5 bases unmatched. DNA for the CDR3: TGTGCCAGCAGCTTCTGGGACAGCACCAATGAGCAGTTCTTC. Translation: CASSFWDSTNEQFF.

The chain joins TRBV7-2 to TRBJ2-7; 10 bases fit TRBD1. Germline CDR1 and CDR2: SGHTA and FQGNSA. The CDR3 consists of 14 residues. The ends lost 2 bases at V and 7 bases at J; junction bases unmatched: 5. CDR3 DNA sequence: TGTGCCAGCAGCTTAAGTAGGGACAGGGGAGAGCAGTACTTC. Its protein product is CASSLSRDRGEQYF. Based on the CDR3 plus reference TRBV7-2 and TRBJ2-7, the full variable domain is GAGVSQSPSNKVTEKGKDVELRCDPISGHTALYWYRQSLGQGLEFLIYFQGNSAPDKSGLPSDRFSAERTGGSVSTLTIQRTQQEDSAVYLCASSLSRDRGEQYFGPGTRLTVT.